The rows below give T cell receptor beta chains drawn from one sample of a study of blood T cell repertoires in COVID-19. The repertoire was sequenced with immunoSEQ multiplex PCR; TCRdb's copy has only in-frame clones and lacks some. Of 300,000 to 450,000 clones in the sample, approximately 90% were seen once. Sequencing input: peripheral blood. These receptors were collected from a woman aged 60-75 years with COVID-19, enrolled during active disease. Each CDR3 is given with its conserved first and last residue. Fields, in order: V gene, D gene, J gene, clone size, CDR3 protein, CDR3 DNA. D genes are given only for firm matches. Size is stated for part of the rows, as once, few or many counts, or as a class when the clone is expanded.

>TRBV12-3/TRBV12-4|.|TRBJ1-1|.
CASSFEGPAFF
TGTGCCAGCAGTTTCGAGGGCCCTGCTTTCTTT
>TRBV7-9|.|TRBJ2-3|.
CASSPQGMITDTQYF
TGTGCCAGCAGCCCCCAGGGGATGATCACAGATACGCAGTATTTT
>TRBV6-5|TRBD1|TRBJ1-1|.
CASLTSGTGAPEAFF
TGTGCCAGCCTTACTTCCGGGACAGGGGCCCCTGAAGCTTTCTTT
>TRBV28|.|TRBJ1-6|.
CASSLLVGSLLNSPLHF
TGTGCCAGCAGTTTATTGGTCGGGTCCCTCCTAAATTCACCCCTCCACTTT
>TRBV29-1|.|TRBJ1-1|.
CSCWTGNTEAFF
TGCAGCTGCTGGACTGGGAACACTGAAGCTTTCTTT
>TRBV27|.|TRBJ2-1|.
CASSLSGSPYVYEQFF
TGTGCCAGCAGTTTATCGGGCAGTCCCTACGTCTATGAGCAGTTCTTC
>TRBV19|TRBD2|TRBJ2-3|once
CASSVSGGSTDTQYF
TGTGCCAGTAGTGTGAGCGGGGGGTCCACAGATACGCAGTATTTT
>TRBV27|.|TRBJ1-5|.
CASSPYRTASNQPQHF
TGTGCCAGCAGTCCCTACAGGACAGCGAGCAATCAGCCCCAGCATTTT
>TRBV29-1|TRBD1|TRBJ2-7|.
CSAMDRTYEQYF
TGCAGCGCAATGGACAGGACTTACGAGCAGTACTTC
>TRBV3-1/TRBV3-2|.|TRBJ2-2|.
CASSPWGAGELFF
TGTGCCAGCAGCCCTTGGGGGGCCGGGGAGCTGTTTTTT
>TRBV10-3|.|TRBJ2-1|.
CAISEGNRLNEQFF
TGTGCCATCAGTGAGGGGAACAGGCTCAATGAGCAGTTCTTC
>TRBV7-3|TRBD2|TRBJ2-1|.
CASSPRLAGDEQFF
TGTGCCAGCAGCCCCCGACTAGCGGGGGATGAGCAGTTCTTC
>TRBV7-2|.|TRBJ1-2|.
CASSFGGRRANYGYTF
TGTGCCAGCAGCTTTGGGGGACGGAGGGCTAACTATGGCTACACCTTC
>TRBV7-3|.|TRBJ1-3|.
CASSLGLTGNTIYF
TGTGCCAGCAGCTTAGGGCTCACGGGAAACACCATATATTTT
>TRBV14|.|TRBJ1-2|.
CASSAQKGVYGYTF
TGTGCCAGCAGCGCCCAGAAGGGGGTTTATGGCTACACCTTC
>TRBV5-6|.|TRBJ2-3|once
CASSPLDQNTDTQYF
TGTGCCAGCAGCCCCCTAGACCAGAACACAGATACGCAGTATTTT
>TRBV7-3|TRBD2|TRBJ2-5|.
CASSLGLAGGQETQYF
TGTGCCAGCAGCTTAGGGTTAGCGGGGGGGCAAGAGACCCAGTACTTC
>TRBV28|.|TRBJ2-2|.
CASTPRQILSGELFF
TGTGCCAGCACACCGAGACAGATTTTGAGCGGGGAGCTGTTTTTT
>TRBV7-9|.|TRBJ2-5|once
CASSSPYGIPSIQETQYF
TGTGCCAGCAGCTCCCCGTACGGGATCCCGTCCATCCAAGAGACCCAGTACTTC
>TRBV5-1|.|TRBJ1-5|.
CASSLGAEGQPQHF
TGCGCCAGCAGCTTGGGGGCAGAGGGTCAGCCCCAGCATTTT
>TRBV19|.|TRBJ1-1|.
CATHEGSAEAFF
TGTGCCACCCACGAGGGTTCAGCTGAAGCTTTCTTT
>TRBV6-5|.|TRBJ1-6|.
CASTTGMPYNSPLHF
TGTGCCAGTACCACAGGGATGCCCTATAATTCACCCCTCCACTTT
>TRBV13|.|TRBJ2-5|once
CASSLGGGQQETQYF
TGTGCCAGCAGCTTAGGGGGCGGGCAGCAAGAGACCCAGTACTTC
>TRBV3-1/TRBV3-2|.|TRBJ1-5|.
CASSARRVGQPQHF
TGTGCCAGCAGCGCCCGTCGGGTGGGTCAGCCCCAGCATTTT
>TRBV28|TRBD1|TRBJ1-6|.
CASSRGGTGLSPLHF
TGTGCCAGCAGCCGGGGGGGGACAGGGTTATCACCCCTCCACTTT
>TRBV3-1/TRBV3-2|TRBD2|TRBJ2-2|once
CASSSGLARTGELFF
TGTGCCAGCAGCTCGGGACTAGCGAGAACCGGGGAGCTGTTTTTT
>TRBV10-1|.|TRBJ1-1|.
CASSGRLNTEAFF
TGCGCCAGCAGTGGGAGGTTGAACACTGAAGCTTTCTTT
>TRBV27|.|TRBJ2-3|.
CASSSPEGGDTQYF
TGTGCCAGCAGTTCCCCTGAAGGAGGAGATACGCAGTATTTT
>TRBV27|.|TRBJ1-1|.
CASSLRREGSTEAFF
TGTGCCAGCAGTTTAAGAAGGGAGGGGAGCACTGAAGCTTTCTTT
>TRBV2|.|TRBJ2-3|.
CASSEIRDLSTDTQYF
TGTGCCAGCAGTGAAATCAGGGACTTGAGCACAGATACGCAGTATTTT
>TRBV5-5|.|TRBJ1-6|.
CASSLGGINSPLHF
TGTGCCAGCAGCTTGGGAGGGATCAATTCACCCCTCCACTTT
>TRBV7-3|TRBD1|TRBJ1-1|.
CASSPTGGEAFF
TGTGCCAGCAGCCCCACAGGGGGCGAAGCTTTCTTT
>TRBV6-5|.|TRBJ1-1|once
CASSYLQRDTEAFF
TGTGCCAGCAGTTACCTTCAGCGGGACACTGAAGCTTTCTTT
>TRBV4-1|.|TRBJ2-7|.
CASSNHSTRGRPTSYEQYF
TGCGCCAGCAGCAACCACTCGACCAGGGGACGCCCTACTTCCTACGAGCAGTACTTC
>TRBV28|.|TRBJ1-1|.
CASSLQGGTEAFF
TGTGCCAGCAGTTTACAGGGAGGCACTGAAGCTTTCTTT
>TRBV5-8|.|TRBJ1-2|.
CASSSFMEGYTF
TGTGCCAGCAGCTCCTTCATGGAGGGCTACACCTTC
>TRBV5-4|.|TRBJ2-3|.
CASAAQVGETDTQYF
TGTGCCAGCGCGGCCCAGGTCGGGGAGACGGATACGCAGTATTTT
>TRBV18|TRBD1|TRBJ2-4|.
CASSPTGLGKNIQYF
TGTGCCAGCTCACCGACAGGGCTGGGCAAAAACATTCAGTACTTC
>TRBV2|.|TRBJ1-3|.
CASSPSGNTGNTIYF
TGTGCCAGCAGTCCAAGCGGGAATACTGGAAACACCATATATTTT
>TRBV30|TRBD1|TRBJ1-2|.
CAWSVLTGGQGKYGYTF
TGTGCCTGGAGTGTATTAACGGGTGGACAGGGGAAGTATGGCTACACCTTC
>TRBV6-5|TRBD1|TRBJ1-4|.
CASSRPGGGHEKLFF
TGTGCCAGCAGCCGCCCCGGAGGGGGCCATGAAAAACTGTTTTTT
>TRBV5-4|.|TRBJ1-1|few
CASSLRGNTEAFF
TGTGCCAGCAGCTTGAGGGGGAACACTGAAGCTTTCTTT
>TRBV6-5|.|TRBJ2-7|.
CASRDSTRSSYEQYF
TGTGCCAGCAGAGACAGCACAAGGAGCTCCTACGAGCAGTACTTC
>TRBV10-3|.|TRBJ1-2|.
CAISGREGYTF
TGTGCCATCAGTGGACGGGAGGGCTACACCTTC
>TRBV12-5|TRBD1|TRBJ1-5|.
CASASGQGLSQPQHF
TGTGCTAGTGCCTCGGGACAGGGGTTAAGTCAGCCCCAGCATTTT
>TRBV6-4|TRBD1|TRBJ1-6|.
CASSADRGPLHF
TGTGCCAGCAGTGCGGACAGGGGACCTCTCCACTTT
>TRBV7-6|.|TRBJ1-2|.
CASSLVPEQSGYTF
TGTGCCAGCAGCTTAGTGCCGGAGCAGTCCGGCTACACCTTC
>TRBV29-1|TRBD2|TRBJ2-3|once
CSVEDPRGGRDTQYF
TGCAGCGTTGAAGACCCGCGGGGGGGCCGGGATACGCAGTATTTT
>TRBV28|.|TRBJ2-3|once
CASSQGLPTDTQYF
TGTGCCAGCAGTCAAGGACTTCCCACAGATACGCAGTATTTT
>TRBV11-2|TRBD1|TRBJ1-2|.
CASRQGQESWYGYTF
TGTGCCAGCAGACAGGGGCAGGAAAGTTGGTATGGCTACACCTTC
>TRBV18|TRBD1|TRBJ1-4|.
CASSPDRDEKLFF
TGTGCCAGCTCACCCGACAGGGATGAAAAACTGTTTTTT
>TRBV20-1|TRBD1|TRBJ1-2|.
CSASRTGLSEWYGYTF
TGCAGTGCTAGTCGGACAGGACTAAGTGAGTGGTATGGCTACACCTTC
>TRBV5-5|.|TRBJ1-1|.
CASSLPGGTEAFF
TGTGCCAGCAGCTTGCCGGGGGGTACTGAAGCTTTCTTT